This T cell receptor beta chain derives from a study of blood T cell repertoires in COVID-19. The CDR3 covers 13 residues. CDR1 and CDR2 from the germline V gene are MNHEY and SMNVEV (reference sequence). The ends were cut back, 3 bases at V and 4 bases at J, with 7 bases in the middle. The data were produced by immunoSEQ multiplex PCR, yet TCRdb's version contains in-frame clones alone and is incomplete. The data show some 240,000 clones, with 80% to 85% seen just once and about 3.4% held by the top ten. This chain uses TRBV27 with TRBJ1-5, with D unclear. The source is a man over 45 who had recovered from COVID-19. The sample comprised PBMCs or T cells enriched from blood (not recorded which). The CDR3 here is CASSFEGNQPQHF. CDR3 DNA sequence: TGTGCCAGCAGTTTTGAGGGAAATCAGCCCCAGCATTTT.